This T cell receptor beta chain derives from a study of blood T cell repertoires in COVID-19. Germline V lookup: CDR1 MNHEY, CDR2 SVGEGT. V lost 4 bases to trimming and J lost 3 bases, with 10 bases between them. The CDR3 is 13 residues long. Profiling relied on immunoSEQ multiplex PCR, and the TCRdb table lists in-frame clones only, not all of them. The sample comprises fewer than 200,000 clones, more than 75% of which are singletons, and around an eighth rests with the top ten. V is TRBV6-2 or TRBV6-3 and J is TRBJ2-7; the D is unclear. The sequence derives from a woman in her 70s with COVID-19, enrolled during active disease. Sequencing was performed on peripheral blood. The DNA for the CDR3 is TGTGCCAGCAGTTCTCTTACTGACTACGAGCAGTACTTC. This codes for CASSSLTDYEQYF.